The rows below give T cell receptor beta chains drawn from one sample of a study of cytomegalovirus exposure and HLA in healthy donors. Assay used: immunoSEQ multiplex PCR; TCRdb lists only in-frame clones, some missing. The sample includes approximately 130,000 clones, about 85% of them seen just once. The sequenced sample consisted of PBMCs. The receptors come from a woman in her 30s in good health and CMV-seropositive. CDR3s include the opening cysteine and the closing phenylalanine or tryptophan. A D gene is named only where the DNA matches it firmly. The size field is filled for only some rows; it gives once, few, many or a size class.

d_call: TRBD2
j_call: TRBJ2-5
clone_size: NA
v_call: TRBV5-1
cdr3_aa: CASRKGVAGQETQYF
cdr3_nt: TGCGCCAGCAGAAAGGGGGTAGCGGGGCAAGAGACCCAGTACTTC

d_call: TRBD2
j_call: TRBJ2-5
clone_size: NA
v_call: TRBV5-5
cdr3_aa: CASSSGLAGGETQYF
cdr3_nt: TGTGCCAGCAGCTCCGGACTAGCGGGAGGAGAGACCCAGTACTTC

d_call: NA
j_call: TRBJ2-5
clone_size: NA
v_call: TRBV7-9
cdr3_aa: CASSLVGSSGETQYF
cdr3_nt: TGTGCCAGCAGCTTAGTGGGAAGTTCAGGGGAGACCCAGTACTTC

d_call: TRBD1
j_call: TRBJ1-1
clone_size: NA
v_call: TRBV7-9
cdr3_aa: CASSYTGTAEAFF
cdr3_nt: TGTGCCAGCAGCTACACCGGGACAGCTGAAGCTTTCTTT

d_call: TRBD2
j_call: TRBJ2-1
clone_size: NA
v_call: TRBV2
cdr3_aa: CASSAGLDYEQFF
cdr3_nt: TGTGCCAGCAGTGCGGGACTAGACTATGAGCAGTTCTTC

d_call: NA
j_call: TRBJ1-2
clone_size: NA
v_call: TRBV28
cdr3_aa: CASRSIARAYGYTF
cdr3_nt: TGTGCCAGCAGATCCATCGCGCGGGCCTATGGCTACACCTTC

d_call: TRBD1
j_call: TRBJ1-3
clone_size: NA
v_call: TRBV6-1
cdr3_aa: CASSELRTGGNALSGNTIYF
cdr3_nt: TGTGCCAGCAGTGAACTAAGGACAGGGGGCAACGCACTCTCTGGAAACACCATATATTTT

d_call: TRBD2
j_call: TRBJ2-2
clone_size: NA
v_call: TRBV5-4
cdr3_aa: CAIRREGQGGTGELFF
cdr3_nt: TGTGCCATCAGGCGGGAGGGCCAAGGGGGAACCGGGGAGCTGTTTTTT

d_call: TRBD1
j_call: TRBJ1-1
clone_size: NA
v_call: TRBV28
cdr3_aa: CASSWGQGRGNTEAFF
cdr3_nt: TGTGCCAGCAGCTGGGGACAGGGACGTGGGAACACTGAAGCTTTCTTT

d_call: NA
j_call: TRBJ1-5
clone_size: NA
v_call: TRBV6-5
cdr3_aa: CASRGEVGQPQHF
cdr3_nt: TGTGCCAGCAGGGGGGAGGTGGGGCAGCCCCAGCATTTT

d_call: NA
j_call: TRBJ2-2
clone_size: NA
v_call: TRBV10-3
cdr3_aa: CAARDAGELFF
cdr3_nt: TGTGCCGCCCGGGATGCCGGGGAGCTGTTTTTT

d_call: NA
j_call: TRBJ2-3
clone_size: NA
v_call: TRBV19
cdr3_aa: CASSTVSRSTDTQYF
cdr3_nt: TGTGCCAGTAGTACGGTTAGCAGAAGCACAGATACGCAGTATTTT

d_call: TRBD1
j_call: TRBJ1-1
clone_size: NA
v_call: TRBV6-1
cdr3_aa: CASSPTGVTEAFF
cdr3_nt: TGTGCCAGCAGTCCGACAGGGGTTACTGAAGCTTTCTTT

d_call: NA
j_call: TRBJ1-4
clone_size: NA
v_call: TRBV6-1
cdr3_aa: CASSEAWQKLFF
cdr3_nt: TGTGCCAGCAGTGAGGCCTGGCAAAAACTGTTTTTT

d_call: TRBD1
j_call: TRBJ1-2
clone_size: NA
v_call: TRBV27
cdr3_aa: CASSPGTGTFPTLYGYTF
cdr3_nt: TGTGCCAGCAGTCCAGGGACAGGGACCTTCCCTACCCTATATGGCTACACCTTC

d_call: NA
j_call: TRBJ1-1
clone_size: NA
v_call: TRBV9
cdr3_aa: CASSARRGTEAFF
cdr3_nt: TGTGCCAGCAGCGCCCGACGGGGGACTGAAGCTTTCTTT

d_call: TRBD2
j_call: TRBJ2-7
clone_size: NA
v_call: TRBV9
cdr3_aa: CASSVATRASGDDEQYF
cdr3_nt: TGTGCCAGCAGCGTAGCTACTCGGGCTAGCGGGGACGACGAGCAGTACTTC

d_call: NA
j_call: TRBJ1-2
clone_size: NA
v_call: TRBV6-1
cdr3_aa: CASSEASRPNYGYTF
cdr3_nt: TGTGCCAGCAGTGAAGCAAGCCGCCCAAACTATGGCTACACCTTC

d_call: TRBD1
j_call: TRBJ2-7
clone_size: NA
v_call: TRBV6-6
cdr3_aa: CAAGTGYEQYF
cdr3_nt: TGTGCCGCCGGGACAGGATACGAGCAGTACTTC

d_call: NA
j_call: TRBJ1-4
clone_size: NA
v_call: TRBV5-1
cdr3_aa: CASSQGLRGNEKLFF
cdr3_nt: TGCGCCAGCAGCCAGGGACTCCGTGGCAATGAAAAACTGTTTTTT

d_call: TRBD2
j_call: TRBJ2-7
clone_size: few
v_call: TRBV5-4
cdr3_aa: CASSPPSGSPYF
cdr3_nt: TGTGCCAGCAGCCCGCCTAGCGGGAGCCCGTACTTC

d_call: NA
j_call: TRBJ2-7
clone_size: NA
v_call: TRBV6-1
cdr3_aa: CASTPNRDEQYF
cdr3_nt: TGTGCCAGCACTCCTAACAGGGACGAGCAGTACTTC

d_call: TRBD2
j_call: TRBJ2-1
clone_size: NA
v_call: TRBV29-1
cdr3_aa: CSVERLAGVNEQFF
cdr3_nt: TGCAGCGTTGAAAGACTAGCGGGAGTTAATGAGCAGTTCTTC

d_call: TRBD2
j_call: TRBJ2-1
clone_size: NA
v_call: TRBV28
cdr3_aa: CATGGSPYNEQFF
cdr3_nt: TGTGCCACCGGCGGGAGCCCCTACAATGAGCAGTTCTTC

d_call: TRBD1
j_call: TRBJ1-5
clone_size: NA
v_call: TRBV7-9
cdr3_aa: CASSLEAGQGIQPQHF
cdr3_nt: TGTGCCAGCAGCTTAGAGGCAGGACAGGGTATTCAGCCCCAGCATTTT

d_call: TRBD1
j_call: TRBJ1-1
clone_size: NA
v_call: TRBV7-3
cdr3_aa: CASSSQGGNTEAFF
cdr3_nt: TGTGCCAGCAGCTCCCAGGGGGGGAACACTGAAGCTTTCTTT

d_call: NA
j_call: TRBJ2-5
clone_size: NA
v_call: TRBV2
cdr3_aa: CASSELQETQYF
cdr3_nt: TGTGCCAGCAGTGAACTCCAAGAGACCCAGTACTTC

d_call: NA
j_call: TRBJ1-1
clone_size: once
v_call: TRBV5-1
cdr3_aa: CASSPQGGDTEAFF
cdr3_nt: TGCGCCAGCAGCCCTCAGGGCGGGGACACTGAAGCTTTCTTT

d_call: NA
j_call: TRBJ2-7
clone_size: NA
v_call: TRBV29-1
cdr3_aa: CSVEETVGYEQYF
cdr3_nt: TGCAGCGTTGAAGAAACAGTAGGATACGAGCAGTACTTC

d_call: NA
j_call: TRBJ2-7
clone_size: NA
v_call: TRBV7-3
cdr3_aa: CASSPGERGEQYF
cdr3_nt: TGTGCCAGCAGCCCGGGGGAGCGAGGGGAGCAGTACTTC

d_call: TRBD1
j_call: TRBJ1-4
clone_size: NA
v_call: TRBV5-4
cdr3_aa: CASSLAGTVGAKLFF
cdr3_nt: TGTGCCAGCAGCTTGGCTGGGACAGTTGGGGCAAAACTGTTTTTT

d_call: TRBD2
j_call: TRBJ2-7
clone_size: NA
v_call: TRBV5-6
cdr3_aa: CASSWGGLAGGEQYF
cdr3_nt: TGTGCCAGCAGCTGGGGGGGACTAGCGGGAGGCGAGCAGTACTTC

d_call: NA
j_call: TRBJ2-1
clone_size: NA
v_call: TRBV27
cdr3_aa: CASSGGGPYNEQFF
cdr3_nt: TGTGCCAGCAGTGGGGGGGGCCCATACAATGAGCAGTTCTTC

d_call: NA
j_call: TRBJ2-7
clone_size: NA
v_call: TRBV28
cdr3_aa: CASSLPQGVHEQYF
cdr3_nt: TGTGCCAGCAGCCTACCGCAAGGAGTCCACGAGCAGTACTTC

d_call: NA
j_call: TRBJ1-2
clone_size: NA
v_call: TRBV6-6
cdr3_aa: CASSYSNGYGYTF
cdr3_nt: TGTGCCAGCAGTTACTCGAACGGTTATGGCTACACCTTC

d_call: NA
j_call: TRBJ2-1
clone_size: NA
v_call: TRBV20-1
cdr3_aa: CSAKRVNEQFF
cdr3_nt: TGCAGTGCTAAGAGGGTCAATGAGCAGTTCTTC

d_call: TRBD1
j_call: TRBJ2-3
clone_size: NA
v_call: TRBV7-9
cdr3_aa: CASSPYRGSTDTQYF
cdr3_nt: TGTGCCAGCAGTCCCTACAGGGGCAGCACAGATACGCAGTATTTT

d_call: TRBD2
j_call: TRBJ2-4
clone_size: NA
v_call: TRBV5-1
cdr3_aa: CASSVEGPREDIQYF
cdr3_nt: TGCGCCAGCAGTGTTGAGGGCCCCCGGGAGGACATTCAGTACTTC

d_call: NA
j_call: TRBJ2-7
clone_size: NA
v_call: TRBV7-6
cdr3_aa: CASSLAGVPSSYEQYF
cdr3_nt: TGTGCCAGCAGCTTAGCGGGAGTGCCCAGCTCCTACGAGCAGTACTTC

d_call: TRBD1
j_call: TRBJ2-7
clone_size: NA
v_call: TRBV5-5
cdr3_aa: CASSGGQGYSYEQYF
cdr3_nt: TGTGCCAGCAGCGGGGGACAGGGTTATAGCTACGAGCAGTACTTC

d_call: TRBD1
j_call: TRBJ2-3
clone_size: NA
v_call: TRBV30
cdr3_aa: CAWMARTGGTQYF
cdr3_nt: TGTGCCTGGATGGCGAGGACAGGGGGAACGCAGTATTTT

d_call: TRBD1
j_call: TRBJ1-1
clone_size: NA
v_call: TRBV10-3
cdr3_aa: CATLGTGGTEAFF
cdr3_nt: TGTGCCACCCTAGGGACAGGCGGGACTGAAGCTTTCTTT

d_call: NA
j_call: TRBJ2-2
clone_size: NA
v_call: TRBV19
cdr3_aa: CASSIEIGELFF
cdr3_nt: TGTGCCAGTAGTATCGAGATCGGGGAGCTGTTTTTT

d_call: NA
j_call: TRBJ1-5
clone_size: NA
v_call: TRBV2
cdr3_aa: CASSGTSSNQPQHF
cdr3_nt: TGTGCCAGCAGTGGGACATCTAGCAATCAGCCCCAGCATTTT

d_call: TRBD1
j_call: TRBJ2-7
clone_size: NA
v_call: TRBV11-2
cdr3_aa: CASSSSTGGGYEQYF
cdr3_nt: TGTGCCAGCAGCTCGAGTACAGGGGGTGGCTACGAGCAGTACTTC

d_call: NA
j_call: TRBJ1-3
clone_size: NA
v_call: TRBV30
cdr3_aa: CAWTSRSGNTIYF
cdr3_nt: TGTGCCTGGACTTCCCGCTCTGGAAACACCATATATTTT

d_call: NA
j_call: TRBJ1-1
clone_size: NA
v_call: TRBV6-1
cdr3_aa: CASSESGRTNTEAFF
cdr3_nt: TGTGCCAGCAGTGAAAGCGGACGGACGAACACTGAAGCTTTCTTT

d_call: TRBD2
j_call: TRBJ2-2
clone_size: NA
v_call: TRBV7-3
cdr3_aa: CASSSGTTGELFF
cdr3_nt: TGTGCCAGCAGCAGCGGGACTACCGGGGAGCTGTTTTTT

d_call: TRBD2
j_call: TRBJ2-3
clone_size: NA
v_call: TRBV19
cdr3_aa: CASSAPGGGSGSRARADTQYF
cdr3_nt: TGTGCCAGTAGTGCCCCCGGAGGAGGGAGCGGGAGTAGGGCAAGGGCAGATACGCAGTATTTT

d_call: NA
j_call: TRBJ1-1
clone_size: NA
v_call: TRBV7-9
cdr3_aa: CASSLGSGTEAFF
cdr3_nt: TGTGCCAGCAGCTTAGGATCAGGGACTGAAGCTTTCTTT

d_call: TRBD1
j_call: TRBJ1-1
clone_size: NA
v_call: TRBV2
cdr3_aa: CASAGTENTEAFF
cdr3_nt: TGTGCCAGCGCCGGGACAGAGAACACTGAAGCTTTCTTT